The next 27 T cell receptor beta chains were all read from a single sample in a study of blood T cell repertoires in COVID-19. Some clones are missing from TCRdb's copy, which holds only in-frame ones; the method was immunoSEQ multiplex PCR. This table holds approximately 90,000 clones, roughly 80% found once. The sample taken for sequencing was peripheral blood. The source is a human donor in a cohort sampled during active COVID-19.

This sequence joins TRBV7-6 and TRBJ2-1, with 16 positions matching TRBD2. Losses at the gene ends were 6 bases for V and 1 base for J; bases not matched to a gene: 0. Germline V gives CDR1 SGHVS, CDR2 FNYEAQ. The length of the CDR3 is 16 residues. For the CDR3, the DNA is TGTGCCAGCAGGGGACTAGCGGGAGGGTCCTACAATGAGCAGTTCTTC. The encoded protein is CASRGLAGGSYNEQFF.

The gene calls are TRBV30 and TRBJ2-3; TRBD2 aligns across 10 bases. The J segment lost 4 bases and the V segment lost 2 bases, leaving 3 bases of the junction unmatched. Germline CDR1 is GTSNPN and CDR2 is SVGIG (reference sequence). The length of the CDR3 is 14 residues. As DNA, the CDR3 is TGTGCCTGGAGTCTAAGCGGGAGGGCAGATACGCAGTATTTT. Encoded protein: CAWSLSGRADTQYF.

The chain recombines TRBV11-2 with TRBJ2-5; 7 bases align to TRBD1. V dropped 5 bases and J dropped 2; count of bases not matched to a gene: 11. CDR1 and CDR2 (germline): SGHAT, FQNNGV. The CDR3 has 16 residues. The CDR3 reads CASSPRTGKRQETQYF. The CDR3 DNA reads TGTGCCAGCAGCCCCCGGACAGGCAAACGACAAGAGACCCAGTACTTC. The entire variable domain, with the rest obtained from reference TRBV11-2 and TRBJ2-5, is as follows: EAGVAQSPRYKIIEKRQSVAFWCNPISGHATLYWYQQILGQGPKLLIQFQNNGVVDDSQLPKDRFSAERLKGVDSTLKIQPAKLEDSAVYLCASSPRTGKRQETQYFGPGTRLLVL.

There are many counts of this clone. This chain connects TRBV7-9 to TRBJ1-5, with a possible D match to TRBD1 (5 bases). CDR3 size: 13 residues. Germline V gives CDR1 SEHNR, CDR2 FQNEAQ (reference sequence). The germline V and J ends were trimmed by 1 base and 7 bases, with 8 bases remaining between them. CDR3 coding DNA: TGTGCCAGCAGCTTAGTCCAGGGCCAGCCCCAGCATTTT. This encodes CASSLVQGQPQHF.

The CDR3 coding sequence is TGTGCCAGCAGCCTTACTGGCCGGGGTGGAAACACCATATATTTT. It encodes CASSLTGRGGNTIYF. The chain couples TRBV28 to TRBJ1-3; D unresolved. The CDR3 has 15 residues. Trimming left V 6 bases short and J 3 bases short, with 15 bases between. Germline V gene sequence: CDR1 MDHEN, CDR2 SYDVKM.

In DNA form, the CDR3 reads TGTGCCATCACTAGAACACAAGGGGATGGCTACACCTTC. It is translated as CAITRTQGDGYTF. The V call is TRBV10-3, the J call TRBJ1-2, with a possible D match to TRBD1 (5 bases). Germline-derived CDR1 and CDR2 are ENHRY and SYGVKD. With 7 bases removed from V and 6 bases from J, the gap between germline ends came to 15 bases. CDR3 length: 13 residues.

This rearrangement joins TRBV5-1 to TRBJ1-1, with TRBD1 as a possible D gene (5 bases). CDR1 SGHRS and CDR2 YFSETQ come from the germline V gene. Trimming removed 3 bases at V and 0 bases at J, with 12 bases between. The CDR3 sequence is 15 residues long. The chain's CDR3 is CASSYERDVNTEAFF. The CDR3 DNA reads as TGCGCCAGCAGCTATGAGCGGGACGTGAACACTGAAGCTTTCTTT.

The CDR3 nucleotides read TGTGCCAGCAGCTTATTTGCGGGGAAACAAGAGACCCAGTACTTC. As protein: CASSLFAGKQETQYF. This sequence joins TRBV11-2 and TRBJ2-5; TRBD2 is a possible D gene (6 bases). The CDR3 runs to 15 residues. Germline CDR1 SGHAT, CDR2 FQNNGV. V was pared by 2 bases and J by 2 bases, with 12 bases between.

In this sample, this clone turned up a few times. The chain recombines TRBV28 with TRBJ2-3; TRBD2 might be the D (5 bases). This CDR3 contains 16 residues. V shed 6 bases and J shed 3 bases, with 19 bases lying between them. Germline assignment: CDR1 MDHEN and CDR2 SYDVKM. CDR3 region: CASRASVGGRTDTQYF. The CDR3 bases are TGTGCCAGCAGGGCTTCGGTAGGTGGGAGAACAGATACGCAGTATTTT.

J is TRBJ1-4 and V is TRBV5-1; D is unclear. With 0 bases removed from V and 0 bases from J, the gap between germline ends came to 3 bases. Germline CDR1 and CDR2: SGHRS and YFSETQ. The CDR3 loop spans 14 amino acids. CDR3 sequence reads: CASSLAATNEKLFF. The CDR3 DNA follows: TGCGCCAGCAGCTTGGCTGCAACTAATGAAAAACTGTTTTTT.

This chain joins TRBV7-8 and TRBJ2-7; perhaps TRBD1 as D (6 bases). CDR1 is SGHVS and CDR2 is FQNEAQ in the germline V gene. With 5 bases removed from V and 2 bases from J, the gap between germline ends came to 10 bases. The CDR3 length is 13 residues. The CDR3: CASSQDSPYEQYF. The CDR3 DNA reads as TGTGCCAGCAGCCAGGACAGCCCCTACGAGCAGTACTTC.

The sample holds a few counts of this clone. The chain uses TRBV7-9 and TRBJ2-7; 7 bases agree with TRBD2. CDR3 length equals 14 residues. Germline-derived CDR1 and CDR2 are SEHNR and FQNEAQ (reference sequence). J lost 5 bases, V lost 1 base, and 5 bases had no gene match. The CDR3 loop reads CASSLVGGIHEQYF. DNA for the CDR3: TGTGCCAGCAGCTTAGTCGGGGGGATCCACGAGCAGTACTTC.

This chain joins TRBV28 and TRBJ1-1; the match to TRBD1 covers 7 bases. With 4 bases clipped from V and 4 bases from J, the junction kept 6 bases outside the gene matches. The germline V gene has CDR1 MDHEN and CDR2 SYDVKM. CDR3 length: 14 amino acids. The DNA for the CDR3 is TGTGCCAGCAGTTCACAGGGGCTGTCCACTGAAGCTTTCTTT. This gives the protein CASSSQGLSTEAFF.

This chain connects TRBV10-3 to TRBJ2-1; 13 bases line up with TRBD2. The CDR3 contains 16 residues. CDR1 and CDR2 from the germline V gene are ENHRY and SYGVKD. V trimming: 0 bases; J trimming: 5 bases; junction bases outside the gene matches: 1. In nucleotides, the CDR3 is TGTGCCATCAGTGAGTCTACTAGCGGGAGGGACAATGAGCAGTTCTTC. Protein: CAISESTSGRDNEQFF.

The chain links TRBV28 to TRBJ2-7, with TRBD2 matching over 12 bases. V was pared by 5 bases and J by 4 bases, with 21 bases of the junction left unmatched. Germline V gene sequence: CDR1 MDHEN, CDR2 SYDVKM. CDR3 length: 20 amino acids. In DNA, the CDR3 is TGTGCCAGCAGTACCCGTTACCGTCCCACTAGCGGGAGGATTGAATACGAGCAGTACTTC. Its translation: CASSTRYRPTSGRIEYEQYF. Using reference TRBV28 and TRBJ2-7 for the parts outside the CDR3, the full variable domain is DVKVTQSSRYLVKRTGEKVFLECVQDMDHENMFWYRQDPGLGLRLIYFSYDVKMKEKGDIPEGYSVSREKKERFSLILESASTNQTSMYLCASSTRYRPTSGRIEYEQYFGPGTRLTVT.

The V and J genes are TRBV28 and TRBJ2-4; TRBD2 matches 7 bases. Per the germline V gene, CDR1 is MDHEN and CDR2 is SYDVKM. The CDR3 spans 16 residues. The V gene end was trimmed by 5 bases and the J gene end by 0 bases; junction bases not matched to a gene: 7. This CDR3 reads CASSPMVAGAKNIQYF. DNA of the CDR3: TGTGCCAGCAGTCCCATGGTAGCGGGAGCCAAAAACATTCAGTACTTC.

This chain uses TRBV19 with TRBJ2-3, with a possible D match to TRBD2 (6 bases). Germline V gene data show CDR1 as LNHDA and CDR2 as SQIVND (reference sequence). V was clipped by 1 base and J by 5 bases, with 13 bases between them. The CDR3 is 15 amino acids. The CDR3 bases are TGTGCCAGTAGTATAGTTCCGGGAGTGGGAGATACGCAGTATTTT. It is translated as CASSIVPGVGDTQYF.

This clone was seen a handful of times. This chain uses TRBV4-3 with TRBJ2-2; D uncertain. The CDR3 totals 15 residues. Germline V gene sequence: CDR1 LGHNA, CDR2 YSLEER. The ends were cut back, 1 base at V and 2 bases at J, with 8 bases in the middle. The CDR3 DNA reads TGCGCCAGCAGCCAAGGGGCAATTAACACCGGGGAGCTGTTTTTT. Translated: CASSQGAINTGELFF.

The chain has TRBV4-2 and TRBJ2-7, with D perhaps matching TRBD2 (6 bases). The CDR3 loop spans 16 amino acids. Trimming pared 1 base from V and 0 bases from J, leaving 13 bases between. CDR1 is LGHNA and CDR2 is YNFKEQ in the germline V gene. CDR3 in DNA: TGTGCCAGCAGCCAAGGGCGGGGCAGGAGCTCCTACGAGCAGTACTTC. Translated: CASSQGRGRSSYEQYF.

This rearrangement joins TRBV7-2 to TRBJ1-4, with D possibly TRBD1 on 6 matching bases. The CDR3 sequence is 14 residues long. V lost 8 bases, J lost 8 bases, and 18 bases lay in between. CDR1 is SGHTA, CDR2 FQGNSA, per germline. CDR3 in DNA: TGTGCCAGCTCTCTAGGGGGGGCGGGCGAAAAACTGTTTTTT. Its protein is CASSLGGAGEKLFF.

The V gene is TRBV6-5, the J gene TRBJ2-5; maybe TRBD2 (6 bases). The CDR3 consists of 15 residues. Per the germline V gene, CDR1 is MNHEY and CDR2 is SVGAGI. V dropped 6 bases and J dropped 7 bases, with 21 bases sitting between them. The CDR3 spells CASSPKVGSGGTQYF. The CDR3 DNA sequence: TGTGCCAGCAGCCCCAAGGTGGGGTCCGGGGGGACCCAGTACTTC.

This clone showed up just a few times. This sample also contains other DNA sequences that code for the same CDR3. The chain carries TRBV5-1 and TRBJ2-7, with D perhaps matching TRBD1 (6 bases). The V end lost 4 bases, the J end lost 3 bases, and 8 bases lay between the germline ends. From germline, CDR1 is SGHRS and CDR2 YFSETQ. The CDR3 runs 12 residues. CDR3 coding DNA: TGCGCCAGCAGCCCAGGGGTCTACGAGCAGTACTTC. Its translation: CASSPGVYEQYF.

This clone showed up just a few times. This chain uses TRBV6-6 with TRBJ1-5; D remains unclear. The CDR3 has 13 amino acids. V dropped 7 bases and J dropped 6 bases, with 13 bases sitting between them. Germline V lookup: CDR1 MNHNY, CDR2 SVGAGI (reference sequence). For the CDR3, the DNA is TGTGCCAGCAACCCAGTTCCGGGTCAGCCCCAGCATTTT. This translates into CASNPVPGQPQHF.

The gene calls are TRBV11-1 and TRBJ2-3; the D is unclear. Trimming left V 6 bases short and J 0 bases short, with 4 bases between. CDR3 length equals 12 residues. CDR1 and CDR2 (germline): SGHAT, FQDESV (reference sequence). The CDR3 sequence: CASSSSTDTQYF. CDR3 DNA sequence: TGTGCCAGCAGTTCTAGCACAGATACGCAGTATTTT.

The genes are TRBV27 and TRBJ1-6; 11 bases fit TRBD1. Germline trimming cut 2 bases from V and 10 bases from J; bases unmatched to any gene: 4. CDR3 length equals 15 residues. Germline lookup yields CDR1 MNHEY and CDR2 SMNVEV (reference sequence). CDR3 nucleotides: TGTGCCAGCAGTTTAATGGGACAGGGGGGATCACCCCTCCACTTT. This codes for CASSLMGQGGSPLHF.

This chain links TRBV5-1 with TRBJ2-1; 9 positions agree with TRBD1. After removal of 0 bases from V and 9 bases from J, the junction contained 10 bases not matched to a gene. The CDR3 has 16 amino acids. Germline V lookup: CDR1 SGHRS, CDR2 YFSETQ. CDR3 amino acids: CASSLAGTGPGGEQFF. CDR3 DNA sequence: TGCGCCAGCAGCTTGGCCGGGACAGGGCCAGGGGGTGAGCAGTTCTTC.

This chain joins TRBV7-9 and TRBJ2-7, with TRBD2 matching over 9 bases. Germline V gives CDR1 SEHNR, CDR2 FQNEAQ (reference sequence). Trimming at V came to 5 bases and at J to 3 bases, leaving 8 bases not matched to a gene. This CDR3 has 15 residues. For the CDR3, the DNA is TGTGCCAGCAGCCCGGGGACTAGCATATACTACGAGCAGTACTTC. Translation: CASSPGTSIYYEQYF.